This T cell receptor (beta chain) was recovered during a study of cytomegalovirus exposure and HLA in healthy donors. CDR1 is SGDLS, CDR2 YYNGEE, per germline. CDR3 size: 14 residues. The germline V and J ends were trimmed by 0 bases and 1 base, with 7 bases remaining between them. The table came from immunoSEQ multiplex PCR; TCRdb's copy has only in-frame clones and leaves some out. Among 150,000 to 200,000 clones listed, roughly 80% were seen once. The sample was PBMCs. This TCR derives from a man between 18 and 29 years old in good health and CMV-seropositive. The V and J genes are TRBV9 and TRBJ1-1, with D hard to call. CDR3 loop: CASSVEQKNTEAFF. CDR3 DNA sequence: TGTGCCAGCAGCGTAGAACAAAAGAACACTGAAGCTTTCTTT.